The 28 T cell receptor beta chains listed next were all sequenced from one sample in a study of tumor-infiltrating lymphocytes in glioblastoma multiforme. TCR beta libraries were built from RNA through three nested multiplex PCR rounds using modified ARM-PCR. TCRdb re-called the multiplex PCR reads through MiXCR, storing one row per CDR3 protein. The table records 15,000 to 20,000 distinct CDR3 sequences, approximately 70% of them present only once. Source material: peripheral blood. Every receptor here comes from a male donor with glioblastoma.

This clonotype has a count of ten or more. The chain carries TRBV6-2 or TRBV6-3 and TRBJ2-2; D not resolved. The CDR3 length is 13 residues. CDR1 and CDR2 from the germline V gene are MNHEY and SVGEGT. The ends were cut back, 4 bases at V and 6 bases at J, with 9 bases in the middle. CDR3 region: CASSFAQAGELFF. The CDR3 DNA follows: TGTGCCAGCAGTTTCGCCCAAGCCGGGGAGCTGTTTTTT.

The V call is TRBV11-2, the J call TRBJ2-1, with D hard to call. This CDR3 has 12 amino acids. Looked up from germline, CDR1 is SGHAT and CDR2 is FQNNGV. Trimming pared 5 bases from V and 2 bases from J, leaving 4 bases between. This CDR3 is CASSGAYNEQFF. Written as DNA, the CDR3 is TGTGCCAGCAGCGGGGCCTACAATGAGCAGTTCTTC.

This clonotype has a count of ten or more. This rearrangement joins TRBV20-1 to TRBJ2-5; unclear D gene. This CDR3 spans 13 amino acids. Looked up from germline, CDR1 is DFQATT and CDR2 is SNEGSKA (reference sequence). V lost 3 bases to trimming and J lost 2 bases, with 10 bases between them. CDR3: CSASGVIQETQYF. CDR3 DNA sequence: TGCAGTGCTAGTGGGGTCATACAAGAGACCCAGTACTTC.

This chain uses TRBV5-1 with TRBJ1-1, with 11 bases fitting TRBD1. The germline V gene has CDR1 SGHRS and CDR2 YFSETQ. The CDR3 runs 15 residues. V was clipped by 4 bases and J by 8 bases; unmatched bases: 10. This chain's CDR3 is CASSAGQGAPSEAFF. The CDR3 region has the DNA TGCGCCAGCAGCGCCGGACAGGGGGCTCCGTCAGAAGCTTTCTTT.

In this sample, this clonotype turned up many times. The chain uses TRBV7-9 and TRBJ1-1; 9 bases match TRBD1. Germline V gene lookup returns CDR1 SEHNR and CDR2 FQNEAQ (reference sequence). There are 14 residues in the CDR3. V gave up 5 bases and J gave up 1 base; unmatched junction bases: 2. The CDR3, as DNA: TGTGCCAGCAGCGCGGGACAGGGGAACACTGAAGCTTTCTTT. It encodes CASSAGQGNTEAFF.

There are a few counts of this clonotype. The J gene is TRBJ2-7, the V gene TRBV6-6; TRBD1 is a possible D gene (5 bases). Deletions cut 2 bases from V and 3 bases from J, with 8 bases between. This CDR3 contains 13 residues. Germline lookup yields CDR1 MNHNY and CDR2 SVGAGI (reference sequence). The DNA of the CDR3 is TGTGCCAGCAGTTACCCCCAGGGCTACGAGCAGTACTTC. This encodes CASSYPQGYEQYF.

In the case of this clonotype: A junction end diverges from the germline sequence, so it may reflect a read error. The CDR3 nucleotides read TGTGCCCGCAGATTAAGTGGAGTTGATCGGGCATTCTTT. Amino acid sequence: CARRLSGVDRAFF. The chain joins TRBV11-2 to TRBJ1-1; D remains ambiguous. The CDR3 length is 13 residues. The V gene's germline CDR1 is SGHAT and CDR2 FQNNGV.

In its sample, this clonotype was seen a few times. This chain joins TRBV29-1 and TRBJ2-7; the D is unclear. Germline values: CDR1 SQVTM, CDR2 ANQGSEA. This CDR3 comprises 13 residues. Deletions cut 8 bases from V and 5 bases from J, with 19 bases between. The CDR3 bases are TGCAGCCTTGGTCCTGGTGGGGTCGACGAGCAGTACTTC. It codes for CSLGPGGVDEQYF.

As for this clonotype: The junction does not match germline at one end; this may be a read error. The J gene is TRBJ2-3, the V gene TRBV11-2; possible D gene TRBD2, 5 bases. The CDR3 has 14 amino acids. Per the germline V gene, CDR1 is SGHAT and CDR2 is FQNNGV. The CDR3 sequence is CVSSSRLWADTQYF. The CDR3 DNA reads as TGTGTCAGCAGCTCGAGACTATGGGCAGATACGCAATATTTT.

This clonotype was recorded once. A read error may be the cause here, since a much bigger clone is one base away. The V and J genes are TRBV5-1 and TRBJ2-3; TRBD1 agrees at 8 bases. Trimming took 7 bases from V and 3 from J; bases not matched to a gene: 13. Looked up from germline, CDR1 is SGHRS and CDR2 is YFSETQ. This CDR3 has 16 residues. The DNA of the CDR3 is TGCGCCAGCGGCGTGCTCGGGACAGGTGGGACAGATACGCAGTATTTT. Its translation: CASGVLGTGGTDTQYF.

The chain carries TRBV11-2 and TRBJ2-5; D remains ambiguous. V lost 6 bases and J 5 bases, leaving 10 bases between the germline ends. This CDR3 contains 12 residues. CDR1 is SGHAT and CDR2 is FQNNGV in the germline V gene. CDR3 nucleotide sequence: TGTGCCAGCAGTAAAGGGTGGGAGACCCAGTACTTC. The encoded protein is CASSKGWETQYF.

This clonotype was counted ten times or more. CDR3 region: CSVAVNTEAFF. CDR3 nucleotides: TGCAGCGTTGCTGTGAACACTGAAGCTTTCTTT. This chain joins TRBV29-1 and TRBJ1-1; no definite D call. The germline gives CDR1 SQVTM, CDR2 ANQGSEA. Trimming removed 4 bases from V and 0 bases from J, with 3 bases in between. CDR3 length: 11 residues.

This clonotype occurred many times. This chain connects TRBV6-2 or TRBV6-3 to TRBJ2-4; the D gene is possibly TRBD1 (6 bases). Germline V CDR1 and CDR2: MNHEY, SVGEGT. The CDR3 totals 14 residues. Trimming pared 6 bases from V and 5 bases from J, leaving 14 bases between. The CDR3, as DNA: TGTGCCAGCAGCCGACGGACAGTTGAAAACATTCAGTACTTC. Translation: CASSRRTVENIQYF.

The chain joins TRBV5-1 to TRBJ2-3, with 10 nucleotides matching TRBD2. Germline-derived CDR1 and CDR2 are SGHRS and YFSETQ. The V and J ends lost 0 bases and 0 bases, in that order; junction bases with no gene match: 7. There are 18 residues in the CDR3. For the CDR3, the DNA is TGCGCCAGCAGCTTGGCAGCGGGAGGGACCTCTAGCACAGATACGCAGTATTTT. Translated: CASSLAAGGTSSTDTQYF.

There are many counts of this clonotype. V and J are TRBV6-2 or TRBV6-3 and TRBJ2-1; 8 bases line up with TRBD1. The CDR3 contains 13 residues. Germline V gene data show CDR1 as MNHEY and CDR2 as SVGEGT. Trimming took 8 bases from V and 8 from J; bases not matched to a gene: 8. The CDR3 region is CASRLPGGHEQFF. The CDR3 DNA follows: TGTGCCAGCCGACTTCCAGGGGGCCATGAGCAGTTCTTC.

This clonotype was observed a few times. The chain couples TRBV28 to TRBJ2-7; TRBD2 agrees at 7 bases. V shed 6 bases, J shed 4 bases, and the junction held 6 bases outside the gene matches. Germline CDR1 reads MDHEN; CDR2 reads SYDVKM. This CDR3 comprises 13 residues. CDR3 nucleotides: TGTGCCAGCAGCACCGGGGGGACGTACGAGCAGTACTTC. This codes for CASSTGGTYEQYF.

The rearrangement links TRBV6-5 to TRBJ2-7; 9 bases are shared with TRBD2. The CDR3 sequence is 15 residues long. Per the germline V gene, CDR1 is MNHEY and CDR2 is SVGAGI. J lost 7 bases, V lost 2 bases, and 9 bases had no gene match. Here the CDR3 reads CASSYKERAGGEQYF. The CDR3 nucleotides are TGTGCCAGCAGTTACAAGGAAAGGGCGGGAGGGGAGCAGTACTTC.

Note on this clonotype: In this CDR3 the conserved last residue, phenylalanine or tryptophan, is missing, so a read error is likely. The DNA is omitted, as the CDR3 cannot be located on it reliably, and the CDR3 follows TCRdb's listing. The CDR3 protein is CASSVWAYKEQFV. The chain joins TRBV6-2 or TRBV6-3 to TRBJ2-1. A total of 13 residues make up the CDR3, ends included. Germline V gene data show CDR1 as MNHEY and CDR2 as SVGEGT.

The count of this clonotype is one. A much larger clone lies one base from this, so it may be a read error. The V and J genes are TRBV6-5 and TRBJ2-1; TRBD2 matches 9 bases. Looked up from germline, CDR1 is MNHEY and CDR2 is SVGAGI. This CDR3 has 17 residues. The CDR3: CASSLTPTSGTNNEQSF. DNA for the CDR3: TGTGCCAGCAGCCTCACCCCGACTAGCGGAACAAACAATGAGCAGTCCTTC.

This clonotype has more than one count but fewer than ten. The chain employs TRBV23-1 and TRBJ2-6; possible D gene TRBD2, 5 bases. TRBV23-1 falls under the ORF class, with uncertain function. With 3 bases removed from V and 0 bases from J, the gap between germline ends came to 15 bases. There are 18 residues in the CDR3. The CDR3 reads CASSQRTGNRSGANVLTF. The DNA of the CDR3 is TGCGCCAGCAGTCAGCGTACGGGAAATCGCTCTGGGGCCAACGTCCTGACTTTC.

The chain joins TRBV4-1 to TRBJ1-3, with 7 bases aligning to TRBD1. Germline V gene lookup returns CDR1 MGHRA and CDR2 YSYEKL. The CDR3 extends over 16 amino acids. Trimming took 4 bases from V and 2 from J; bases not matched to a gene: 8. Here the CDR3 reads CASSPGGDRTGNTIYF. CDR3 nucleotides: TGCGCCAGCAGCCCAGGGGGGGACCGGACTGGAAACACCATATATTTT.

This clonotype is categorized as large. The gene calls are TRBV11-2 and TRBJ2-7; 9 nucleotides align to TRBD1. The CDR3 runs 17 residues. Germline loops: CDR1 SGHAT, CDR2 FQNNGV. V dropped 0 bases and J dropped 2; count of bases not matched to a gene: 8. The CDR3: CASSLESGQGPTYEQYF. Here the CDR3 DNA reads TGTGCCAGCAGCTTAGAGTCGGGACAGGGACCAACCTACGAGCAGTACTTC.

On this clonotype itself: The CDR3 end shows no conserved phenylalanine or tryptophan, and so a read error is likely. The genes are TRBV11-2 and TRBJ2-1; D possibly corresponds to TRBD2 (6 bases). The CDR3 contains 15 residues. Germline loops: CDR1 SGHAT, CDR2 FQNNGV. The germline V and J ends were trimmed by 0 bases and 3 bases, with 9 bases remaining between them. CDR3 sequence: CASSLDGGNYNEQFL. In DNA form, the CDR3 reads TGTGCCAGCAGCTTAGATGGGGGGAACTACAATGAGCAGTTCCTC.

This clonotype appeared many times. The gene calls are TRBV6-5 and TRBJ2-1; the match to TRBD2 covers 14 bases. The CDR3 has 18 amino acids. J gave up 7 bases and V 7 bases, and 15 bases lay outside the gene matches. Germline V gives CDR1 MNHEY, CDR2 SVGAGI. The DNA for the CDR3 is TGTGCCAGCACCTTCGGACTAGCGGGAGGCCGAGGGAGGAATGAGCAGTTCTTC. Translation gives CASTFGLAGGRGRNEQFF.

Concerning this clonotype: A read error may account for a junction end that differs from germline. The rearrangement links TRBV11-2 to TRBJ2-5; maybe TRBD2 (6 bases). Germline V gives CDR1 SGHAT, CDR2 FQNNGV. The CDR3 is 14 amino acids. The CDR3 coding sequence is TGTGCTAGCATCCCCGGAGGGCCGGTGGAGACCCAGTACTTC. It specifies CASIPGGPVETQYF.

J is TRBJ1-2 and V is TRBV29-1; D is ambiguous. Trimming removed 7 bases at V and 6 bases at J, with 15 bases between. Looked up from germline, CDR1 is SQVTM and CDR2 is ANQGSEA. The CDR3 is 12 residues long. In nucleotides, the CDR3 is TGCAGCGCAGCAGATAGGACGGATGGCTACACCTTC. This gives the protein CSAADRTDGYTF.

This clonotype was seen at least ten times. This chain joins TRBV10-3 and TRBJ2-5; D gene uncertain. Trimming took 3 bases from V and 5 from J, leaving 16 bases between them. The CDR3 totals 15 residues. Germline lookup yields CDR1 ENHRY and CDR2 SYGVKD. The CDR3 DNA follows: TGTGCCATCAGTGATTTAGGTGGAGTTCAGGAGACCCAGTACTTC. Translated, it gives CAISDLGGVQETQYF.

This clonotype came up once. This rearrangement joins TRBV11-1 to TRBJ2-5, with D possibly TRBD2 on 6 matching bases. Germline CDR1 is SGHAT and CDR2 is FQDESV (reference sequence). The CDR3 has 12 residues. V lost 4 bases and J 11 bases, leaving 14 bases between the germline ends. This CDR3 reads CASSSGGESQYF. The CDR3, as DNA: TGTGCCAGCAGCTCAGGAGGGGAGTCTCAGTACTTC.